This T cell receptor (beta chain) is from a study of T cell responses to AZD1222 COVID-19 vaccine (dated by TCRdb to the early 2020s). At the level of the whole study: AZD1222 recipients given second doses at about 4 weeks or at about 12 weeks were pooled, since spike-specific TCR depth and breadth were not found to differ between the two schedules. Trial participants were enrolled by age into 18-55, 56-69 and 70-plus year subgroups, with around 150, 28 and 57 TCR-sequenced participants respectively. TCR sequencing was performed for fewer than 250 trial participants, of whom around 210 were given two doses of AZD1222 and some 26 were given two doses of MenACWY control vaccine.

With regard to this clone: Its antigen is currently not known. Per-nucleotide qualities are absent, and no much larger clonotype sits a single base away.

Explained via the paper, the time point label denotes: baseline before first vaccination. Vaccinee samples were obtained from the UK trials COV001 and COV002, which included a single-blind randomized controlled phase 2/3 trial of AZD1222 (ChAdOx1 nCoV-19) in healthy adults. For TCRbeta chain sequencing, PBMC samples from trial participants were taken at day 0 and at day 28 after the second dose. Overall results and qualifications from the work: Participants were mostly white British, with more females than males. The authors suggested clonal diversity may have been underestimated. Reportedly, close to half of the unique spike-specific TCRs recognized epitopes lying outside the regions that are mutated in the B.1.351 and B.1.1.7 variants. Conclusions about previously exposed vaccinees were limited because only a handful of AZD1222 recipients were SARS-CoV-2 seropositive at baseline. CD4 TCRs associated with the vaccine covered the entire spike protein, and the dominant responses were in regions 160-218 and 743-854. After two AZD1222 doses, both the breadth and the depth of spike-specific TCRs were significantly higher than at day 0 and than in MenACWY recipients. Because no day 14 peak-response samples were available, repertoires were characterized only after the peak T cell response. In the small 56-69-year group, the increase in depth fell short of significance, most likely because of low power.

The CDR3 regions of human TCRbeta chains were subjected to immunosequencing. The original pipeline was this. TCRs in the repertoires were matched against a reference library of SARS-CoV-2-specific TCRs that had been generated with the MIRA antigen-specificity platform. Breadth meant the fraction of unique TCRs that were SARS-CoV-2-associated, whereas depth meant the fraction of total T cells that were SARS-CoV-2-associated. Using the MIRA data, every spike-specific TCR was mapped to the spike region that the TCR reacted to and assigned to either a CD4 or a CD8 class. Log10-transformed breadth and depth values were compared by one-way ANOVA with Sidak's multiple comparisons tests. In TCRdb, the immuneACCESS table is reduced to in-frame sequences with V and J assigned. These tables do not hold every clone; where another copy was compared, an unresolved V gene accounts for under half, and the others remain unexplained. D and trimming come from the DNA, and the V and J calls and clone size come from that table. In all, the sample holds more than 95,000 clones, and roughly 90% of those were seen once. Clones ranked in the top ten supply 1.5% to 1.7% of the sample.

The sequence was collected from an adult in good health. The input for sequencing was peripheral blood, taken on day 0 of AZD1222 vaccination.

CDR3 protein: CASSSDRQGYEQYF. The nucleotide sequence is given as TGTGCCAGCAGTTCCGACAGGCAGGGCTACGAGCAGTACTTC. Here the chain combines TRBV3-1 (or the pseudogene TRBV3-2) and TRBJ2-7; TRBD1 is perhaps the D gene, given 6 matching bases. The CDR3 runs 14 residues from the cysteine to the phenylalanine. Of all the DNA, just the CDR3 is kept, 42 bases in frame from base 1. In the germline V gene (reference sequence), CDR1 corresponds to LGHDT and CDR2 to YNNKEL. Trimming takes 6 bases from V and 3 bases from J, and the germline ends sit 15 bases apart.